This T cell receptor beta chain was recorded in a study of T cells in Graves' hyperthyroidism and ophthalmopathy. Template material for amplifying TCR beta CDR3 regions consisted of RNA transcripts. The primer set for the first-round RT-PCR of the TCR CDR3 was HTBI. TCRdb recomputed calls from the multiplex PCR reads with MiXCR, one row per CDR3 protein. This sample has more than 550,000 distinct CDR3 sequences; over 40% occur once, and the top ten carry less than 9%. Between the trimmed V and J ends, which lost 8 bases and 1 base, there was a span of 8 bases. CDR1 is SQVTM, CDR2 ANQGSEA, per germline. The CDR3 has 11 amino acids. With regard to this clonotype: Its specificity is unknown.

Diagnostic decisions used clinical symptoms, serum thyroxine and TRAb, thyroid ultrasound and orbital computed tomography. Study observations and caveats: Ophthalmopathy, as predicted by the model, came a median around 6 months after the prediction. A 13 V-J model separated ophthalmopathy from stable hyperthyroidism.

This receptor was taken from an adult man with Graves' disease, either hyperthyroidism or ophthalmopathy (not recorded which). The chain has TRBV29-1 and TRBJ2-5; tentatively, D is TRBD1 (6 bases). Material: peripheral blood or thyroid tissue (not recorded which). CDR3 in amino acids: CSLTGQETQYF. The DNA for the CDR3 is TGCAGCTTGACAGGCCAAGAGACCCAGTACTTC.